Presented here are 32 T cell receptor beta chains from one specimen sequenced in a study of CD8 T cells in ankylosing spondylitis. Regarding the study as a whole: A TCR beta motif made of about 8 highly homologous variants seemed typical of ankylosing spondylitis blood.

Each CDR3 protein gets one entry after TCRdb re-called the 5' RACE reads with MiXCR. This table holds some 450,000 distinct CDR3 sequences, 17% found once. For these TCRs, the target antigens are not known. The sample was blood, either unsorted or a sorted T cell fraction (not recorded which). These receptors all come from a male donor with ankylosing spondylitis.

The rearrangement links TRBV5-6 to TRBJ2-2, with D perhaps matching TRBD1 or TRBD2 (5 bases each). The CDR3 is 16 amino acids. Trimming removed 4 bases from V and 4 bases from J, with 17 bases in between. The germline V gene encodes CDR1 SGHDT and CDR2 YYEEEE. The CDR3 DNA reads as TGTGCCAGCAGCGATAATCCGGGGCTCTTCACCGGGGAGCTGTTTTTT. Its translation: CASSDNPGLFTGELFF.

V is TRBV20-1 and J is TRBJ1-2; D is possibly TRBD1 (6 bases). Trimming removed 5 bases from V and 6 bases from J, with 16 bases in between. Germline V gene data show CDR1 as DFQATT and CDR2 as SNEGSKA (reference sequence). The CDR3 is made up of 13 amino acids. For the CDR3, the DNA is TGCAGTGCTGCCGGACAGCCTCAGGATGGCTACACCTTC. It translates to CSAAGQPQDGYTF.

The chain combines TRBV5-1 with TRBJ1-1, with TRBD1 matching 9 bases. The CDR3 length is 17 residues. J gave up 0 bases and V 4 bases, and 10 bases lay outside the gene matches. CDR1 and CDR2 (germline): SGHRS, YFSETQ. The CDR3 sequence: CASSPAGTGLMNTEAFF. In DNA form, the CDR3 reads TGCGCCAGCAGCCCGGCCGGGACAGGGCTAATGAACACTGAAGCTTTCTTT.

V usage is TRBV5-1 and J usage is TRBJ1-1; D may be TRBD1 (6 bases). CDR3 length equals 16 residues. CDR1 SGHRS and CDR2 YFSETQ come from the germline V gene. V dropped 4 bases and J dropped 2 bases, with 18 bases sitting between them. The CDR3 coding sequence is TGCGCCAGCAGCCAGGGTGGGGGGCGTTTAAACACTGAAGCTTTCTTT. Protein sequence: CASSQGGGRLNTEAFF. The full variable domain, its missing parts supplied by reference TRBV5-1 and TRBJ1-1, is KAGVTQTPRYLIKTRGQQVTLSCSPISGHRSVSWYQQTPGQGLQFLFEYFSETQRNKGNFPGRFSGRQFSNSRSEMNVSTLELGDSALYLCASSQGGGRLNTEAFFGQGTRLTVV.

There are a few counts of this clonotype. The V call is TRBV20-1, the J call TRBJ2-3; TRBD2 aligns across 8 bases. The V and J ends lost 4 bases and 1 base, in that order; junction bases with no gene match: 4. The CDR3 covers 14 residues. Germline V gene data show CDR1 as DFQATT and CDR2 as SNEGSKA (reference sequence). The CDR3 DNA follows: TGCAGTGCTAAACCAGCGGGGGGCACAGATACGCAGTATTTT. It is translated as CSAKPAGGTDTQYF.

The chain uses TRBV5-1 and TRBJ2-7; D gene uncertain. The CDR3 has 14 residues. The germline gives CDR1 SGHRS, CDR2 YFSETQ. Trimming cost V 0 bases and J 7 bases, with 14 bases left between them. The CDR3 here is CASSLDWPPREQYF. Written as DNA, the CDR3 is TGCGCCAGCAGCTTGGATTGGCCCCCACGGGAGCAGTACTTC.

The chain uses TRBV15 and TRBJ1-4, with D possibly being TRBD1 (5 bases). Deletions cut 0 bases from V and 8 bases from J, with 13 bases between. CDR1 and CDR2 from the germline V gene are LNHNV and YYDKDF (reference sequence). The CDR3 runs to 15 residues. CDR3 coding DNA: TGTGCCACCAGCAGAGAGGTCACAGAGGGGGAAAAACTGTTTTTT. Protein sequence: CATSREVTEGEKLFF.

This clonotype has only one observation. The V call is TRBV28, the J call TRBJ2-4; no reliable D call. Germline V gene data show CDR1 as MDHEN and CDR2 as SYDVKM. The CDR3 extends over 16 amino acids. Trimming left V 5 bases short and J 0 bases short, with 14 bases between. Written as DNA, the CDR3 is TGTGCCAGCAGTCCGGCCCGGACCTCAGCCAAAAACATTCAGTACTTC. It specifies CASSPARTSAKNIQYF.

This chain connects TRBV20-1 to TRBJ1-1; weak D call: TRBD1 (6 bases). The length of the CDR3 is 14 residues. Germline-derived CDR1 and CDR2 are DFQATT and SNEGSKA (reference sequence). V was trimmed by 3 bases and J by 8 bases, leaving 19 bases between them. The CDR3 sequence: CSASRGQTGPEAFF. The CDR3 bases are TGCAGTGCTAGTAGGGGTCAGACAGGCCCCGAAGCTTTCTTT.

This clonotype was counted only a few times. V and J are TRBV6-1 and TRBJ2-5; possible D gene TRBD1, 6 bases. The CDR3 loop spans 17 amino acids. V dropped 1 base and J dropped 2 bases, with 17 bases sitting between them. The germline V gene encodes CDR1 MNHNS and CDR2 SASEGT. This chain's CDR3 is CASSEVLPRTAQETQYF. CDR3 DNA: TGTGCCAGCAGTGAAGTCTTACCCAGGACAGCTCAAGAGACCCAGTACTTC.

The chain has TRBV27 and TRBJ1-2; D not resolved. Between the trimmed V and J ends, which lost 4 bases and 4 bases, there was a span of 10 bases. The CDR3 is made up of 13 amino acids. CDR1 is MNHEY, CDR2 SMNVEV, per germline (reference sequence). The CDR3 spells CASSSWLGYGYTF. The CDR3 DNA is TGTGCCAGCAGTTCCTGGTTGGGCTATGGCTACACCTTC.

The sample holds a few counts of this clonotype. The V gene is TRBV29-1, the J gene TRBJ1-2, with D perhaps TRBD1 (5 bases). The germline CDR1 and CDR2 sequences are SQVTM and ANQGSEA. This CDR3 comprises 13 residues. V lost 4 bases and J lost 0, with 9 bases in between. The CDR3 loop reads CSVAETANYGYTF. DNA of the CDR3: TGCAGCGTTGCCGAGACAGCTAACTATGGCTACACCTTC.

The genes are TRBV3-1 and TRBJ1-2; TRBD1 is a possible D gene (5 bases). The CDR3 runs 14 residues. From germline, CDR1 is LGHDT and CDR2 YNNKEL (reference sequence). The V end was cut by 2 bases, the J end by 4 bases, with 11 bases between. The CDR3, as DNA: TGTGCCAGCAGCCAACAATGGGGGGGCTATGGCTACACCTTC. This gives the protein CASSQQWGGYGYTF.

This clonotype was detected many times. The chain recombines TRBV12-3 or TRBV12-4 with TRBJ1-6; D gene unclear. Trimming removed 6 bases at V and 2 bases at J, with 8 bases between. The CDR3 loop spans 14 amino acids. The chain's CDR3 is CASSSGPYNSPLHF. The CDR3 DNA sequence: TGTGCCAGCAGCTCTGGGCCCTATAATTCACCCCTCCACTTT.

V and J are TRBV5-6 and TRBJ2-5; D is tentatively TRBD1 or TRBD2 (5 bases each). The CDR3 spans 17 residues. V was cut by 1 base and J by 5 bases, with 21 bases left in between. The germline V gene has CDR1 SGHDT and CDR2 YYEEEE. The CDR3 coding sequence is TGTGCCAGCAGCTTGTTCCGCGCTAAGCGGAGACAGGAGACCCAGTACTTC. Translated, it gives CASSLFRAKRRQETQYF.

This clonotype has a handful of counts. V usage is TRBV20-1 and J usage is TRBJ1-3; TRBD1 might be the D (5 bases). The CDR3 length is 14 residues. V lost 0 bases and J lost 5, with 11 bases in between. Germline CDR1 is DFQATT and CDR2 is SNEGSKA (reference sequence). As DNA, the CDR3 is TGCAGTGCTAGAGATGGGGGAGGCAGAAACACCATATATTTT. It translates to CSARDGGGRNTIYF.

This clonotype occurred a few times. The V and J genes are TRBV7-8 and TRBJ1-1; no definite D call. V was pared by 1 base and J by 1 base, with 7 bases between. The CDR3 loop spans 14 amino acids. Germline CDR1 and CDR2: SGHVS and FQNEAQ. CDR3 DNA: TGTGCCAGCAGCTTAGTACATAAGAACACTGAAGCTTTCTTT. Its protein is CASSLVHKNTEAFF.

The rearrangement links TRBV5-8 to TRBJ2-1; 9 nucleotides agree with TRBD2. V lost 2 bases to trimming and J lost 4 bases; unmatched junction nucleotides: 10. CDR1 is SGHTS, CDR2 YDEGEE, per germline. CDR3 size: 17 residues. This CDR3 reads CASSFSALAGVYNEQFF. CDR3 bases: TGTGCCAGCAGCTTTTCCGCACTAGCGGGCGTATACAATGAGCAGTTCTTC.

The gene calls are TRBV10-1 and TRBJ2-7; tentatively, D is TRBD2 (6 bases). The length of the CDR3 is 14 residues. CDR1 and CDR2 from the germline V gene are WNHNN and SYGVQD (reference sequence). Trimming shortened V by 4 bases and J by 5 bases, and 15 bases separated the two germline ends. The CDR3 here is CASSVGGELNEQYF. CDR3 DNA: TGCGCCAGCAGTGTTGGAGGGGAATTAAACGAGCAGTACTTC.

This clonotype was detected a few times. The chain couples TRBV10-3 to TRBJ2-2; 10 bases align to TRBD1. CDR1 ENHRY and CDR2 SYGVKD come from the germline V gene. J was trimmed by 6 bases and V by 4 bases; bases with no gene match: 2. The CDR3 length is 14 residues. The CDR3 is CAISGTGGPGELFF. DNA of the CDR3: TGTGCCATCAGTGGGACAGGGGGTCCCGGGGAGCTGTTTTTT.

The table lists this clonotype with many counts. The chain links TRBV5-1 to TRBJ2-1; the D call may be TRBD1 or TRBD2 (5 bases each). The V gene's germline CDR1 is SGHRS and CDR2 YFSETQ. This CDR3 is built from 12 residues. V shed 0 bases and J shed 13 bases, with 11 bases lying between them. The CDR3 region has the DNA TGCGCCAGCAGCTTGGCGGGGACGGCTCAGTTCTTC. Its protein product is CASSLAGTAQFF.

V usage is TRBV20-1 and J usage is TRBJ1-4, with D tentatively TRBD1 (5 bases). Germline lookup yields CDR1 DFQATT and CDR2 SNEGSKA (reference sequence). This CDR3 has 17 residues. V was shortened by 1 base and J by 0 bases, with 15 bases between the two germline ends. The CDR3 DNA sequence: TGCAGTGCTAGAGGCCGGGGACTGTTTGCAACTAATGAAAAACTGTTTTTT. This gives the protein CSARGRGLFATNEKLFF.

The chain is built from TRBV12-3 or TRBV12-4 and TRBJ2-3; TRBD2 is a possible D gene (5 bases). V lost 6 bases and J lost 3, with 13 bases in between. This CDR3 has 14 amino acids. This CDR3 reads CASSRNRDTDTQYF. Here the CDR3 DNA reads TGTGCCAGCAGCCGGAACCGGGATACAGATACGCAGTATTTT.

This clonotype was picked up many times. The gene calls are TRBV12-3 or TRBV12-4 and TRBJ2-7, with D perhaps matching TRBD1 (5 bases). The V gene lost 8 bases and the J gene lost 1 base, with 18 bases spanning the gap. The CDR3 has 15 residues. The CDR3 protein is CASGRGAAPSYEQYF. In nucleotides, the CDR3 is TGTGCCAGCGGGCGTGGGGCCGCACCTTCCTACGAGCAGTACTTC.

Ten or more counts support this clonotype. This rearrangement joins TRBV20-1 to TRBJ1-1, with a possible D match to TRBD1 (6 bases). CDR3 length: 13 amino acids. Germline assignment: CDR1 DFQATT and CDR2 SNEGSKA (reference sequence). Between the trimmed V and J ends, which lost 3 bases and 0 bases, there was a span of 8 bases. For the CDR3, the DNA is TGCAGTGCTAGGGGACAACTGAACACTGAAGCTTTCTTT. Its protein is CSARGQLNTEAFF.

The sample holds a few counts of this clonotype. The chain has TRBV7-2 and TRBJ2-7; tentative D call: TRBD2 (6 bases). Trimming took 8 bases from V and 3 from J, leaving 20 bases between them. This CDR3 comprises 15 residues. Germline-derived CDR1 and CDR2 are SGHTA and FQGNSA. CDR3 sequence: CASRDPGLKLYEQYF. The CDR3 DNA reads as TGTGCCAGCCGAGACCCGGGACTCAAACTCTACGAGCAGTACTTC.

This clonotype was observed at least ten times. The chain has TRBV28 and TRBJ2-3, with TRBD2 matching over 8 bases. V shed 4 bases, J shed 4 bases, and the junction held 7 bases outside the gene matches. CDR3 length: 15 residues. In germline, CDR1 is MDHEN, CDR2 SYDVKM. The CDR3 here is CASSSLREVPDTQYF. Written as DNA, the CDR3 is TGTGCCAGCAGTTCTTTGCGGGAGGTACCAGATACGCAGTATTTT.

This clonotype is a singleton in its sample. The CDR3 DNA follows: TGTGCCAGTAGTACGGGACAGCAAGAGACCCAGTACTTC. The encoded protein is CASSTGQQETQYF. The rearrangement links TRBV19 to TRBJ2-5; 7 bases agree with TRBD1. The CDR3 is 13 residues long. The trim removed 4 bases at V and 2 bases at J, leaving 1 base unmatched. The germline V gene has CDR1 LNHDA and CDR2 SQIVND (reference sequence).

The chain joins TRBV6-1 to TRBJ2-7; D is ambiguous. Trimming removed 8 bases from V and 3 bases from J, with 11 bases in between. The V gene's germline CDR1 is MNHNS and CDR2 SASEGT. This CDR3 has 12 amino acids. As DNA, the CDR3 is TGTGCCAGCGGTGCCCGATACTACGAGCAGTACTTC. This encodes CASGARYYEQYF.

CDR3 coding DNA: TGTGCCAGCAGTAAACTAGTCGGAGAGACCCAGTACTTC. This gives the protein CASSKLVGETQYF. This chain joins TRBV11-1 and TRBJ2-5; perhaps TRBD2 as D (5 bases). Trimming shortened V by 6 bases and J by 4 bases, and 12 bases separated the two germline ends. Germline V gives CDR1 SGHAT, CDR2 FQDESV (reference sequence). CDR3 length: 13 amino acids.

This clonotype turned up a few times. The chain links TRBV7-9 to TRBJ1-4; D ambiguous. V shed 5 bases and J shed 7 bases, with 8 bases lying between them. Germline V lookup: CDR1 SEHNR, CDR2 FQNEAQ (reference sequence). The CDR3 has 12 residues. The CDR3, as DNA: TGTGCCAGCAGCCCTAATGCTGAAAAACTGTTTTTT. It specifies CASSPNAEKLFF.

A few counts support this clonotype. The J gene is TRBJ2-7, the V gene TRBV20-1; the D is unclear. Germline lookup yields CDR1 DFQATT and CDR2 SNEGSKA (reference sequence). V shed 5 bases and J shed 6 bases, with 17 bases lying between them. The CDR3 has 13 residues. The CDR3 loop is CSAPLGSASEQYF. The CDR3 DNA is TGCAGTGCTCCTTTGGGTTCGGCCTCCGAGCAGTACTTC.